These T cell receptor beta chains were read from a single sample in a study of T cells in localized non-small cell lung cancer. Clones were sequenced by immunoSEQ multiplex PCR, and TCRdb holds only the in-frame ones, with some missing. The sample lists almost 30,000 clones; 88% were seen once. The specimen was peripheral blood, collected before any cancer treatment. Source of these receptors: a female donor older than 55 with stage III squamous cell lung carcinoma. Each CDR3 is given with its conserved first and last residue. Fields, in order: D gene, J gene, clone size, V gene, CDR3 DNA, CDR3 protein. D genes are given only for firm matches. Some rows mark clone size as missing; the rest say once, few, many or name a class of expanded clone.

D gene: NA
J gene: TRBJ2-2
clone size: NA
V gene: TRBV19
CDR3 DNA: TGTGCCAGTATCCGAGAGGGGCGGTTTCCCGGGGAGCTGTTTTTT
CDR3 protein: CASIREGRFPGELFF

D gene: NA
J gene: TRBJ1-5
clone size: NA
V gene: TRBV2
CDR3 DNA: TGTGCCAGCAGTTTAGACAGGACCCGGGGCAATCAGCCCCAGCATTTT
CDR3 protein: CASSLDRTRGNQPQHF

D gene: NA
J gene: TRBJ2-3
clone size: NA
V gene: TRBV19
CDR3 DNA: TGTGCCAGTACTAGGGGGGCGGCCACAGATACGCAGTATTTT
CDR3 protein: CASTRGAATDTQYF

D gene: TRBD1
J gene: TRBJ1-6
clone size: NA
V gene: TRBV27
CDR3 DNA: TGTGCCAGTGGGACAGGGAGATCACCCCTCCACTTT
CDR3 protein: CASGTGRSPLHF

D gene: TRBD2
J gene: TRBJ2-2
clone size: NA
V gene: TRBV28
CDR3 DNA: TGTGCCAGCAGTTCGATTATGAGCTTACTAGCGGGGGGGTTCACCGGGGAGCTGTTTTTT
CDR3 protein: CASSSIMSLLAGGFTGELFF

D gene: TRBD1
J gene: TRBJ1-2
clone size: NA
V gene: TRBV19
CDR3 DNA: TGTGCCAGTAGTATAAGGACAGGGCACTATGGCTACACCTTC
CDR3 protein: CASSIRTGHYGYTF

D gene: NA
J gene: TRBJ1-5
clone size: NA
V gene: TRBV15
CDR3 DNA: TGTGCCACCAGCAGAGATAACCAGCCCCAGCATTTT
CDR3 protein: CATSRDNQPQHF

D gene: TRBD1
J gene: TRBJ2-4
clone size: NA
V gene: TRBV5-1
CDR3 DNA: TGCGCCAGCAGCGATCCAGGGGGCGCAGCCAAAAACATTCAGTACTTC
CDR3 protein: CASSDPGGAAKNIQYF

D gene: TRBD1
J gene: TRBJ1-1
clone size: few
V gene: TRBV27
CDR3 DNA: TGTGCCAGCAGTTTACGACGGACAGGTACTGAAGCTTTCTTT
CDR3 protein: CASSLRRTGTEAFF

D gene: NA
J gene: TRBJ1-3
clone size: NA
V gene: TRBV1
CDR3 DNA: TGCACCAGCAGTAACGGACTCTCTGGAAACACCATATATTTT
CDR3 protein: CTSSNGLSGNTIYF

D gene: TRBD1
J gene: TRBJ2-7
clone size: NA
V gene: TRBV4-1
CDR3 DNA: TGCGCCAGCAGCCTACGACAGGGGGAGACCTACGAGCAGTACTTC
CDR3 protein: CASSLRQGETYEQYF

D gene: NA
J gene: TRBJ2-5
clone size: NA
V gene: TRBV19
CDR3 DNA: TGTGCCAGTAGTTCGAATCAGGGATGGGAGACCCAGTACTTC
CDR3 protein: CASSSNQGWETQYF

D gene: TRBD2
J gene: TRBJ2-7
clone size: NA
V gene: TRBV28
CDR3 DNA: TGTGCCAGCACCCTCGGGGGGGCTCCGAGCTCCTACGAGCAGTACTTC
CDR3 protein: CASTLGGAPSSYEQYF

D gene: TRBD2
J gene: TRBJ2-5
clone size: NA
V gene: TRBV5-1
CDR3 DNA: TGCGCCAGCAGCTTGGGGACTAGCGGGAGGTTGCGAGAGACCCAGTACTTC
CDR3 protein: CASSLGTSGRLRETQYF

D gene: NA
J gene: TRBJ1-5
clone size: NA
V gene: TRBV15
CDR3 DNA: TGTGCCACCAGCGCATGGGGCGGGGGCCGGGGCAATCAGCCCCAGCATTTT
CDR3 protein: CATSAWGGGRGNQPQHF

D gene: NA
J gene: TRBJ2-1
clone size: NA
V gene: TRBV6-5
CDR3 DNA: TGTGCCAGCAGACCCGACCCAGGGCGGGACAATGAGCAGTTCTTC
CDR3 protein: CASRPDPGRDNEQFF

D gene: NA
J gene: TRBJ1-2
clone size: NA
V gene: TRBV28
CDR3 DNA: TGTGCCAGCTCTTTAAATGGCTACACCTTC
CDR3 protein: CASSLNGYTF

D gene: NA
J gene: TRBJ2-1
clone size: NA
V gene: TRBV18
CDR3 DNA: TGTGCCAGCTCACCGGAGGGGAATTCCGATGAGCAGTTCTTC
CDR3 protein: CASSPEGNSDEQFF